These 28 T cell receptor beta chains share one sample of origin, sequenced in a study of blood T cell repertoires in COVID-19. TCRdb's copy holds only in-frame clones and misses some; the assay was immunoSEQ multiplex PCR. The sample contains about 100,000 clones, about 89% of which appear only once. The material sequenced was peripheral blood. These receptors were obtained from a man in his forties or fifties with acute or convalescent COVID-19.

The CDR3 here is CASSDRGLGGYTF. CDR3 DNA: TGTGCCAGCAGTGACAGGGGGCTGGGGGGCTACACCTTC. This chain uses TRBV6-1 with TRBJ1-2; 8 nucleotides line up with TRBD1. CDR1 is MNHNS, CDR2 SASEGT, per germline. V lost 3 bases and J lost 8; bases outside the gene matches: 5. CDR3 length: 13 residues.

The chain employs TRBV3-1 (or the pseudogene TRBV3-2) and TRBJ1-5, with D unresolved. The CDR3 has 14 amino acids. The germline gives CDR1 LGHDT, CDR2 YNNKEL (reference sequence). Between the trimmed V and J ends, which lost 1 base and 2 bases, there was a span of 6 bases. The CDR3 region is CASSQGGGNQPQHF. CDR3 nucleotides: TGTGCCAGCAGCCAAGGGGGAGGCAATCAGCCCCAGCATTTT.

CDR3 coding DNA: TGTGCCAGCAGCGTAGCGGGAGGGGGCTACGAGCAGTACTTC. This codes for CASSVAGGGYEQYF. This chain uses TRBV9 with TRBJ2-7, with TRBD2 identical over 8 bases. There are 14 residues in the CDR3. The V gene's germline CDR1 is SGDLS and CDR2 YYNGEE. Losses at the gene ends were 0 bases for V and 3 bases for J; bases not matched to a gene: 2.

The V call is TRBV5-5, the J call TRBJ2-7, with D possibly being TRBD1 (5 bases). The ends were cut back, 0 bases at V and 4 bases at J, with 11 bases in the middle. Germline assignment: CDR1 SGHKS and CDR2 YYEKEE (reference sequence). CDR3 length: 14 amino acids. CDR3 coding DNA: TGTGCCAGCAGCTTGGACCGACAGTCTTACGAGCAGTACTTC. Its translation is CASSLDRQSYEQYF. The whole variable domain, filled in from reference TRBV5-5 and TRBJ2-7, reads DAGVTQSPTHLIKTRGQQVTLRCSPISGHKSVSWYQQVLGQGPQFIFQYYEKEERGRGNFPDRFSARQFPNYSSELNVNALLLGDSALYLCASSLDRQSYEQYFGPGTRLTVT.

The chain is built from TRBV5-5 and TRBJ1-4, with TRBD1 identical over 10 bases. CDR3 length: 15 amino acids. V dropped 3 bases and J dropped 7; count of bases not matched to a gene: 6. Germline CDR1 SGHKS, CDR2 YYEKEE (reference sequence). The CDR3 protein is CASSSWDRGREKLFF. CDR3 nucleotides: TGTGCCAGCAGCTCCTGGGACAGGGGACGTGAAAAACTGTTTTTT.

In this sample, this clone turned up a few times. The chain links TRBV24-1 to TRBJ2-5, with 9 bases that match TRBD2. The CDR3 consists of 16 residues. Germline V lookup: CDR1 KGHDR, CDR2 SFDVKD. V gave up 4 bases and J gave up 5 bases; unmatched junction bases: 10. The CDR3 DNA reads TGTGCCACCAGTGAAGGAATTAGCGGGAGAGGTGAGACCCAGTACTTC. Its protein product is CATSEGISGRGETQYF.

The chain joins TRBV19 to TRBJ2-2; TRBD1 is a possible D gene (5 bases). V lost 5 bases and J lost 2, with 6 bases in between. The CDR3 totals 13 residues. Germline V lookup: CDR1 LNHDA, CDR2 SQIVND (reference sequence). The CDR3 reads CASSGANTGELFF. DNA for the CDR3: TGTGCCAGTAGTGGGGCCAACACCGGGGAGCTGTTTTTT.

This clone was picked up one time. The V gene is TRBV7-8, the J gene TRBJ2-7; 8 bases agree with TRBD2. The CDR3 covers 15 residues. V lost 1 base and J lost 2; bases outside the gene matches: 4. Germline lookup yields CDR1 SGHVS and CDR2 FQNEAQ. CDR3 in amino acids: CASSLVLAATYEQYF. CDR3 DNA sequence: TGTGCCAGCAGCTTAGTACTAGCGGCCACCTACGAGCAGTACTTC.

The V and J genes are TRBV9 and TRBJ2-3; 8 nucleotides line up with TRBD2. CDR1 SGDLS and CDR2 YYNGEE come from the germline V gene. With V trimmed by 0 bases and J by 4 bases, 4 bases remained unmatched. This CDR3 is 15 amino acids long. CDR3: CASSVVGRAPDTQYF. DNA of the CDR3: TGTGCCAGCAGCGTAGTCGGGAGGGCCCCAGATACGCAGTATTTT. Filled out from reference TRBV9 and TRBJ2-3, the complete variable domain reads DSGVTQTPKHLITATGQRVTLRCSPRSGDLSVYWYQQSLDQGLQFLIQYYNGEERAKGNILERFSAQQFPDLHSELNLSSLELGDSALYFCASSVVGRAPDTQYFGPGTRLTVL.

The rearrangement joins TRBV19 to TRBJ2-2; TRBD2 matches at 9 bases. Germline V lookup: CDR1 LNHDA, CDR2 SQIVND (reference sequence). The J segment lost 5 bases and the V segment lost 5 bases, leaving 6 bases of the junction unmatched. The CDR3 length is 15 residues. CDR3 protein: CASSGSGRRTGELFF. The CDR3 coding sequence is TGTGCCAGTAGTGGTAGCGGGAGACGTACCGGGGAGCTGTTTTTT.

The V and J genes are TRBV19 and TRBJ1-4, with 9 bases identical to TRBD1. Germline V lookup: CDR1 LNHDA, CDR2 SQIVND (reference sequence). J gave up 8 bases and V 3 bases, and 4 bases lay outside the gene matches. This CDR3 spans 14 amino acids. In DNA, the CDR3 is TGTGCCAGTAGTATTGGACAGGGGCGGGAAAAACTGTTTTTT. As protein: CASSIGQGREKLFF.

This chain connects TRBV6-5 to TRBJ1-1; 9 bases align to TRBD1. The CDR3 sequence is 12 residues long. In germline, CDR1 is MNHEY, CDR2 SVGAGI. Trimming took 10 bases from V and 5 from J; bases not matched to a gene: 5. The CDR3 region is CATTGGRTEAFF. Written as DNA, the CDR3 is TGTGCCACAACAGGGGGCCGGACTGAAGCTTTCTTT.

The chain recombines TRBV18 with TRBJ2-2, with 7 nucleotides matching TRBD2. The V segment lost 3 bases and the J segment 0 bases; nucleotides outside the gene matches: 4. The germline V gene has CDR1 KGHSH and CDR2 LQKENI. The CDR3 covers 16 residues. The CDR3 loop is CASSPLAVTNTGELFF. Here the CDR3 DNA reads TGTGCCAGCTCACCCCTAGCGGTAACGAACACCGGGGAGCTGTTTTTT.

The J gene is TRBJ2-1, the V gene TRBV21-1; the D call TRBD1 from the table was never checked on the DNA. TRBV21-1 is assigned pseudogene status. The CDR3 runs 14 residues. The CDR3, as DNA: TGTGCCAGCAGCAAAGCAGGGGATTACAATGAGCAGTTCTTC. Translated, it gives CASSKAGDYNEQFF.

This clone was found a few times. This sequence joins TRBV27 and TRBJ2-1; D possibly corresponds to TRBD1 (5 bases). The CDR3 length is 14 residues. Germline CDR1 and CDR2: MNHEY and SMNVEV (reference sequence). V was pared by 5 bases and J by 5 bases, with 13 bases between. CDR3 amino acids: CASSTRVSHNEQFF. The DNA for the CDR3 is TGTGCCAGCAGTACCAGGGTATCCCACAATGAGCAGTTCTTC.

The chain couples TRBV4-1 to TRBJ2-7; 7 positions agree with TRBD1. In germline, CDR1 is MGHRA, CDR2 YSYEKL. Germline trimming cut 0 bases from V and 5 bases from J; bases unmatched to any gene: 7. CDR3 size: 15 residues. The CDR3 coding sequence is TGCGCCAGCAGCCAAGATGACAGGGTTGGGAACGAGCAGTACTTC. It codes for CASSQDDRVGNEQYF.

The rearrangement joins TRBV7-6 to TRBJ2-3, with D maybe TRBD2 (6 bases). Germline V gene data show CDR1 as SGHVS and CDR2 as FNYEAQ. Trimming shortened V by 4 bases and J by 3 bases, and 14 bases separated the two germline ends. The CDR3 is 15 amino acids. CDR3 in amino acids: CASSSSGVRTDTQYF. The CDR3 coding sequence is TGTGCCAGCAGCTCGTCGGGGGTAAGGACAGATACGCAGTATTTT.

This sequence joins TRBV6-6 and TRBJ2-7, with D possibly TRBD2 on 7 matching bases. Per the germline V gene, CDR1 is MNHNY and CDR2 is SVGAGI (reference sequence). The CDR3 contains 12 residues. The V end lost 6 bases, the J end lost 5 bases, and 11 bases lay between the germline ends. Here the CDR3 reads CASRGGADEQYF. The CDR3 DNA sequence: TGTGCCAGCAGGGGGGGGGCGGACGAGCAGTACTTC.

This rearrangement joins TRBV7-2 to TRBJ2-3; the match to TRBD2 covers 9 bases. The CDR3 covers 15 residues. Per germline, CDR1 SGHTA and CDR2 FQGNSA. J lost 4 bases, V lost 1 base, and 3 bases had no gene match. The CDR3 loop reads CASSLVAGGSDTQYF. The CDR3, as DNA: TGTGCCAGCAGCTTAGTGGCGGGAGGGTCAGATACGCAGTATTTT.

The V gene is TRBV4-1, the J gene TRBJ1-5, with unresolved D. In germline, CDR1 is MGHRA, CDR2 YSYEKL. V shed 1 base and J shed 0 bases, with 13 bases lying between them. This CDR3 contains 17 residues. For the CDR3, the DNA is TGCGCCAGCAGCCAAGCGGCAGGCCCTTATAGCAATCAGCCCCAGCATTTT. Its protein product is CASSQAAGPYSNQPQHF.

The V call is TRBV19, the J call TRBJ1-1; TRBD1 matches 8 bases. In germline, CDR1 is LNHDA, CDR2 SQIVND (reference sequence). The CDR3 has 14 amino acids. V lost 6 bases to trimming and J lost 5 bases; unmatched junction nucleotides: 8. Here the CDR3 reads CASRGGTGETEAFF. CDR3 in DNA: TGTGCCAGTAGAGGCGGGACAGGAGAAACTGAAGCTTTCTTT.

This sequence joins TRBV15 and TRBJ2-6; D uncertain. The germline V and J ends were trimmed by 0 bases and 0 bases, with 6 bases remaining between them. The V gene's germline CDR1 is LNHNV and CDR2 YYDKDF (reference sequence). The CDR3 has 16 residues. As DNA, the CDR3 is TGTGCCACCAGCAGAGAACGGAGCTCTGGGGCCAACGTCCTGACTTTC. Translating gives CATSRERSSGANVLTF.

The chain is built from TRBV7-2 and TRBJ1-4; D is undetermined. The CDR3 spans 14 residues. Deletions cut 5 bases from V and 6 bases from J, with 13 bases between. Germline loops: CDR1 SGHTA, CDR2 FQGNSA. The CDR3 DNA follows: TGTGCCAGCAGCCTCTTCAGCGGTGATGAAAAACTGTTTTTT. Translation gives CASSLFSGDEKLFF.

The V gene is TRBV7-9, the J gene TRBJ2-5; D is possibly TRBD1 (5 bases). Germline CDR1 SEHNR, CDR2 FQNEAQ (reference sequence). V was pared by 4 bases and J by 1 base, with 10 bases between. This CDR3 has 14 amino acids. CDR3 DNA: TGTGCCAGCAGCTCACAGGTCCGCCAAGAGACCCAGTACTTC. It codes for CASSSQVRQETQYF.

V and J are TRBV6-4 and TRBJ1-4, with 7 bases that match TRBD1. Per the germline V gene, CDR1 is MRHNA and CDR2 is SNTAGT. V dropped 0 bases and J dropped 7; count of bases not matched to a gene: 8. The CDR3 covers 16 residues. The CDR3 sequence: CASSDSKDRDREKLFF. CDR3 in DNA: TGTGCCAGCAGTGACTCCAAAGACAGGGACCGTGAAAAACTGTTTTTT.

The CDR3 region has the DNA TGTGCCAGCCACCCACAGGGTCAGCCCCAGCATTTT. Protein sequence: CASHPQGQPQHF. This chain connects TRBV28 to TRBJ1-5; TRBD1 is a possible D gene (6 bases). V was clipped by 8 bases and J by 6 bases, with 11 bases between them. The CDR3 runs to 12 residues. Germline assignment: CDR1 MDHEN and CDR2 SYDVKM. Filled out from reference TRBV28 and TRBJ1-5, the complete variable domain reads DVKVTQSSRYLVKRTGEKVFLECVQDMDHENMFWYRQDPGLGLRLIYFSYDVKMKEKGDIPEGYSVSREKKERFSLILESASTNQTSMYLCASHPQGQPQHFGDGTRLSIL.

J is TRBJ2-2 and V is TRBV3-1 (or the pseudogene TRBV3-2); no clear D gene. The CDR3 spans 13 residues. V was shortened by 2 bases and J by 6 bases, with 7 bases between the two germline ends. The germline gives CDR1 LGHDT, CDR2 YNNKEL (reference sequence). As DNA, the CDR3 is TGTGCCAGCAGCCAAACCACGGCCGGGGAGCTGTTTTTT. It codes for CASSQTTAGELFF.

V gene TRBV5-4 combines with J gene TRBJ2-2, with D maybe TRBD1 (5 bases). This CDR3 comprises 15 residues. In germline, CDR1 is SGHNT, CDR2 YYREEE (reference sequence). V lost 0 bases, J lost 1 base, and 7 bases lay in between. Here the CDR3 DNA reads TGTGCCAGCAGCTTGGGGACAAGGAACACCGGGGAGCTGTTTTTT. Translation: CASSLGTRNTGELFF.